Below are 23 T cell receptor beta chains sequenced from a single sample in a study of blood T cell repertoires in COVID-19 (TCRdb year 2020). Library construction relied on the immunoSEQ multiplex PCR assay. Imported from immuneACCESS, the table was reduced by TCRdb to in-frame sequences with V and J called. These copies leave out some clones; in studies compared against another copy, an unresolved V gene accounts for under half, and the cause of the remainder is not known. This sample is represented by more than 250,000 clones; around 90% of them were singletons. Of the sample, approximately 17% is held by the ten largest clones. The material sequenced was PBMCs or T cells enriched from blood (not recorded which). The receptors were sampled from a woman in her twenties or thirties who had recovered from COVID-19.

This chain joins TRBV10-3 and TRBJ2-2, with D possibly matching TRBD1 (5 bases). The CDR3 consists of 14 residues. In germline, CDR1 is ENHRY, CDR2 SYGVKD. The V and J ends lost 7 bases and 3 bases respectively, with 12 bases between them. CDR3 nucleotides: TGTGCCATCATGGAGACAGTCGACACCGGGGAGCTGTTTTTT. Translation: CAIMETVDTGELFF.

The chain combines TRBV7-9 with TRBJ1-5, with 8 bases matching TRBD1. Germline V CDR1 and CDR2: SEHNR, FQNEAQ (reference sequence). V was pared by 1 base and J by 1 base, with 3 bases of the junction left unmatched. This CDR3 contains 16 residues. The CDR3 here is CASSLGRTGSNQPQHF. The CDR3 nucleotides read TGTGCCAGCAGCTTAGGACGGACAGGGAGCAATCAGCCCCAGCATTTT.

Of note for this clone: This sample includes further DNA sequences coding for the same CDR3. This chain uses TRBV7-9 with TRBJ2-5, with D unclear. V was trimmed by 5 bases and J by 5 bases, leaving 12 bases between them. The CDR3 has 13 amino acids. Germline V gene data show CDR1 as SEHNR and CDR2 as FQNEAQ (reference sequence). The CDR3 DNA reads as TGTGCCAGCAGCGTCGCAGTTCAGGAGACCCAGTACTTC. Translation gives CASSVAVQETQYF.

In its sample, this clone was seen once. The rearrangement links TRBV9 to TRBJ1-5, with 7 nucleotides matching TRBD1. V lost 3 bases to trimming and J lost 0 bases; unmatched junction nucleotides: 3. The CDR3 totals 15 residues. Germline V gene lookup returns CDR1 SGDLS and CDR2 YYNGEE. The chain's CDR3 is CASSADRDSNQPQHF. CDR3 DNA sequence: TGTGCCAGCAGCGCAGACAGGGATAGCAATCAGCCCCAGCATTTT.

The chain carries TRBV4-2 and TRBJ2-3; 11 bases align to TRBD2. This CDR3 is built from 15 residues. V dropped 2 bases and J dropped 10; count of bases not matched to a gene: 8. Looked up from germline, CDR1 is LGHNA and CDR2 is YNFKEQ. The CDR3 nucleotides read TGTGCCAGCAGCCAAATTAGCGGGAGGGCCGTATCGCAGTATTTT. It specifies CASSQISGRAVSQYF.

The gene calls are TRBV19 and TRBJ2-3; D gene ambiguous. Germline V CDR1 and CDR2: LNHDA, SQIVND (reference sequence). Trimming took 7 bases from V and 0 from J, leaving 8 bases between them. This CDR3 is 13 amino acids long. Here the CDR3 DNA reads TGTGCCAGTACCCCTCCTAGCACAGATACGCAGTATTTT. Its protein is CASTPPSTDTQYF.

V and J are TRBV7-8 and TRBJ1-1, with D tentatively TRBD1 (5 bases). V lost 5 bases, J lost 1 base, and 14 bases lay in between. This CDR3 contains 15 residues. The germline gives CDR1 SGHVS, CDR2 FQNEAQ. DNA of the CDR3: TGTGCCAGCAGCCTAAGTGGGGGGAGGAACACTGAAGCTTTCTTT. This translates into CASSLSGGRNTEAFF.

The chain couples TRBV4-1 to TRBJ2-7, with D possibly matching TRBD1 (5 bases). Looked up from germline, CDR1 is MGHRA and CDR2 is YSYEKL. The CDR3 has 17 residues. V lost 4 bases to trimming and J lost 1 base, with 20 bases between them. CDR3 in amino acids: CASSRQKVKDQSYEQYF. CDR3 DNA: TGCGCCAGCAGCCGACAGAAGGTTAAGGACCAATCCTACGAGCAGTACTTC.

The sample holds one count of this clone. V is TRBV19 and J is TRBJ2-1, with TRBD2 matching 13 bases. Germline CDR1 and CDR2: LNHDA and SQIVND (reference sequence). Trimming at V came to 6 bases and at J to 5 bases, leaving 1 base not matched to a gene. The CDR3 is 14 amino acids. CDR3 in DNA: TGTGCCAGTAGACTAGCGGGAGGGGACAATGAGCAGTTCTTC. This gives the protein CASRLAGGDNEQFF. Full variable domain (outside the CDR3, taken from reference TRBV19 and TRBJ2-1): DGGITQSPKYLFRKEGQNVTLSCEQNLNHDAMYWYRQDPGQGLRLIYYSQIVNDFQKGDIAEGYSVSREKKESFPLTVTSAQKNPTAFYLCASRLAGGDNEQFFGPGTRLTVL.

This clone appeared once. The chain carries TRBV14 and TRBJ2-7; the D gene is possibly TRBD1 (7 bases). Germline CDR1 reads SGHDN; CDR2 reads FVKESK. The CDR3 consists of 17 residues. V dropped 0 bases and J dropped 4 bases, with 19 bases sitting between them. CDR3 DNA: TGTGCCAGCAGCCAAGATTTTGGGAACAGGGGAGGTTACGAGCAGTACTTC. Protein sequence: CASSQDFGNRGGYEQYF.

This chain uses TRBV6-5 with TRBJ2-7; TRBD1 matches 7 bases. V lost 2 bases to trimming and J lost 6 bases; unmatched junction nucleotides: 10. CDR3 length: 15 amino acids. Germline loops: CDR1 MNHEY, CDR2 SVGAGI. The CDR3 spells CASSYRMGQQSEQYF. CDR3 in DNA: TGTGCCAGCAGTTACCGGATGGGACAGCAATCCGAGCAGTACTTC.

This clone was seen a single time. The chain recombines TRBV9 with TRBJ1-3; D might be TRBD1 (6 bases). The CDR3 sequence is 15 residues long. Germline V gene sequence: CDR1 SGDLS, CDR2 YYNGEE. The V and J ends lost 4 bases and 6 bases respectively, with 17 bases between them. CDR3 coding DNA: TGTGCCAGCAGCCCTCATTCAGGGGTCCCAAACACCATATATTTT. Translating gives CASSPHSGVPNTIYF.

The chain has TRBV20-1 and TRBJ1-6; D remains ambiguous. Trimming stripped 4 bases from V and 6 bases from J, with 16 bases between. CDR3 size: 15 residues. Germline V gene data show CDR1 as DFQATT and CDR2 as SNEGSKA (reference sequence). The CDR3 sequence: CSAIDALQINSPLHF. For the CDR3, the DNA is TGCAGTGCTATTGATGCGCTGCAAATTAATTCACCCCTCCACTTT.

This sequence joins TRBV19 and TRBJ1-2; 8 nucleotides agree with TRBD1. Germline-derived CDR1 and CDR2 are LNHDA and SQIVND (reference sequence). The length of the CDR3 is 16 residues. The trim removed 6 bases at V and 6 bases at J, leaving 15 bases unmatched. CDR3 amino acids: CASRPPPAGTGDGYTF. In DNA form, the CDR3 reads TGTGCCAGTAGACCCCCCCCCGCCGGGACAGGCGATGGCTACACCTTC.

This clone was detected once. CDR3 nucleotide sequence: TGTGCCAGCAGCAAAGGGGACCCCCCGCGGGGTTCACCCCTCCACTTT. Its protein product is CASSKGDPPRGSPLHF. V gene TRBV21-1 combines with J gene TRBJ1-6. TRBV21-1 counts as a pseudogene. The CDR3 runs to 16 residues.

The rearrangement joins TRBV27 to TRBJ2-5; 7 positions agree with TRBD1. This CDR3 has 14 amino acids. Losses at the gene ends were 4 bases for V and 5 bases for J; bases not matched to a gene: 7. Per the germline V gene, CDR1 is MNHEY and CDR2 is SMNVEV (reference sequence). This CDR3 is CASSSRQGRETQYF. As DNA, the CDR3 is TGTGCCAGCAGTTCCCGACAGGGTAGGGAGACCCAGTACTTC.

The V call is TRBV3-1 (or the pseudogene TRBV3-2), the J call TRBJ2-1, with D tentatively TRBD1 (5 bases). This CDR3 contains 17 residues. Trimming pared 0 bases from V and 0 bases from J, leaving 12 bases between. The germline CDR1 and CDR2 sequences are LGHDT and YNNKEL (reference sequence). In DNA form, the CDR3 reads TGTGCCAGCAGCCAAGATGGTCAGGGTAACTCCTACAATGAGCAGTTCTTC. It yields the protein CASSQDGQGNSYNEQFF.

In this sample, this clone turned up once. The chain's CDR3 is CASSSRQGWNTEAFF. CDR3 DNA sequence: TGTGCCAGCAGCTCCAGACAGGGGTGGAACACTGAAGCTTTCTTT. The chain is built from TRBV7-2 and TRBJ1-1, with 8 bases lining up with TRBD1. CDR3 length equals 15 residues. Germline CDR1 is SGHTA and CDR2 is FQGNSA. J gave up 1 base and V 4 bases, and 5 bases lay outside the gene matches.

The V gene is TRBV18, the J gene TRBJ1-6; D unresolved. This CDR3 region has 14 residues. Per germline, CDR1 KGHSH and CDR2 LQKENI. With 5 bases removed from V and 8 bases from J, the gap between germline ends came to 13 bases. CDR3 sequence reads: CASSRDRGDSPLHF. In DNA form, the CDR3 reads TGTGCCAGCTCAAGAGATCGGGGAGATTCACCCCTCCACTTT.

The chain carries TRBV3-1 (or the pseudogene TRBV3-2) and TRBJ2-7; 8 positions agree with TRBD1. This CDR3 has 13 residues. Germline V gene data show CDR1 as LGHDT and CDR2 as YNNKEL (reference sequence). With 4 bases clipped from V and 2 bases from J, the junction kept 1 base outside the gene matches. For the CDR3, the DNA is TGTGCCAGCAGCCGACAGGGGCCCTACGAGCAGTACTTC. Translated: CASSRQGPYEQYF.

V gene TRBV19 combines with J gene TRBJ2-2, with D maybe TRBD2 (5 bases). In germline, CDR1 is LNHDA, CDR2 SQIVND (reference sequence). The CDR3 loop spans 14 amino acids. V was trimmed by 4 bases and J by 6 bases, leaving 12 bases between them. The CDR3 loop is CASSSDASPGELFF. The CDR3 nucleotides are TGTGCCAGTAGTAGTGATGCTAGCCCCGGGGAGCTGTTTTTT.

The chain recombines TRBV6-5 with TRBJ1-1, with a tentative D call TRBD1 (5 bases). CDR1 is MNHEY, CDR2 SVGAGI, per germline. V lost 4 bases to trimming and J lost 4 bases, with 16 bases between them. CDR3 length: 15 amino acids. The CDR3 loop reads CASSLEGVTGTEAFF. The CDR3 DNA sequence: TGTGCCAGCAGTTTAGAAGGGGTGACGGGCACTGAAGCTTTCTTT.

The rearrangement uses TRBV5-1 and TRBJ1-4; D is possibly TRBD1 (5 bases). This CDR3 is built from 15 residues. CDR1 and CDR2 (germline): SGHRS, YFSETQ. V was trimmed by 4 bases and J by 0 bases, leaving 10 bases between them. The CDR3 bases are TGCGCCAGCAGCGCACAACAGGCAACTAATGAAAAACTGTTTTTT. It codes for CASSAQQATNEKLFF.